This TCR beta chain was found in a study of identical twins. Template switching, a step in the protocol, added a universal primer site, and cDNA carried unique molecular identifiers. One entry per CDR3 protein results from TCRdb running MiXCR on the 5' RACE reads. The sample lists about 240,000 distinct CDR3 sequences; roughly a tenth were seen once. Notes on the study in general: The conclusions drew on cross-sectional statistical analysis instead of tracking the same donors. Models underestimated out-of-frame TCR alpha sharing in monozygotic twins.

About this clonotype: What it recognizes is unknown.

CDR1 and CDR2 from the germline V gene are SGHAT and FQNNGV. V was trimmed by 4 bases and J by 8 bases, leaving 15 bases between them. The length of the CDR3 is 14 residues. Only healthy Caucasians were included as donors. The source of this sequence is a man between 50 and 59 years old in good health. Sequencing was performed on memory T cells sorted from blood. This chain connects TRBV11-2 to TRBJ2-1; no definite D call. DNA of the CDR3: TGTGCCAGCAGCTCCCTTCGCTGGAGCTATGAGCAGTTCTTC. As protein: CASSSLRWSYEQFF.